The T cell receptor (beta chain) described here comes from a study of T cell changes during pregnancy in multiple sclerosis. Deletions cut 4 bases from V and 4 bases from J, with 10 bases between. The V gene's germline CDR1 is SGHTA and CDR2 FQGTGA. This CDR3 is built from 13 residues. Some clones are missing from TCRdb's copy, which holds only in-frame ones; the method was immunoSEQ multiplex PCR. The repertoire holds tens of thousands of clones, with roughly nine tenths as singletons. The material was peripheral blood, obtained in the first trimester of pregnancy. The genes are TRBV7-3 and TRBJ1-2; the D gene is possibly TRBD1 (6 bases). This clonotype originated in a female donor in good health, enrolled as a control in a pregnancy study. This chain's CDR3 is CASSWGGSYGYTF. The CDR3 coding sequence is TGTGCCAGCAGCTGGGGGGGCAGCTATGGCTACACCTTC.